This T cell receptor beta chain is drawn from a study of lymphopenia after photon versus proton radiotherapy. Broader study findings: Relative stability marked proton patients; photon patients lost diversity and naive cells. After the lymphocyte nadir, photon-treated repertoires showed oligoclonal expansion, especially of CD8+ Temra cells. Better survival with proton therapy was suggested as possible, not demonstrated. A bigger post-nadir fall in TCR diversity correlated inversely with survival time in deceased patients.

Comment on this clone: Its specificity is unknown. Additional DNA sequences in this sample encode the identical CDR3.

Germline assignment: CDR1 KGHSH and CDR2 LQKENI. CDR3 length equals 13 residues. Trimming shortened V by 2 bases and J by 8 bases, and 9 bases separated the two germline ends. The method was immunoSEQ multiplex PCR; TCRdb's version includes in-frame clones alone and lacks a portion of them. This sample has about 160,000 clones, with roughly nine tenths found just once. The material sequenced was peripheral blood, taken from a patient treated with photon-based radiotherapy. The chain joins TRBV18 to TRBJ1-4, with a tentative D call TRBD1 (5 bases). The TCR originated in a man aged 45-60 years with gastric cancer. CDR3 in amino acids: CASSPGRGEKLFF. The CDR3 DNA reads TGTGCCAGCTCACCAGGGAGGGGAGAAAAACTGTTTTTT.